This is a list of T cell receptor beta chains from one sample in a study of long-term antiretroviral therapy in people with HIV. Here immunoSEQ multiplex PCR was the method, and the copy in TCRdb shows in-frame clones only, minus some. Among some 28,000 clones, just under 80% were seen once, and the ten largest hold approximately 9.4%. The sample was unsorted PBMCs, taken 1.5 years before starting antiretroviral therapy. Source of these receptors: a man younger than 35 with HIV. The CDR3 runs from the conserved cysteine through the conserved F or W. Each record gives: CDR3 DNA, CDR3 protein, V gene, D gene, J gene, clone size. D genes are given only for firm matches. Only some rows state a clone size, as once, few, many or a class for expanded clones.

TGTGCCAGCAGTACCGGGACAGGGTCTGAAAAACTGTTTTTT	CASSTGTGSEKLFF	TRBV5-8	TRBD1	TRBJ1-4	once
TGTGCCAGCAGCTTAACGGGGACCTCCTATAATTCACCCCTCCACTTT	CASSLTGTSYNSPLHF	TRBV7-3	NA	TRBJ1-6	once
TGTGCCAGCAGCTTAGTAGGCTTACCCTACGAGCAGTACTTC	CASSLVGLPYEQYF	TRBV13	NA	TRBJ2-7	NA
TGTGCCAGCAGCGCGGGAGTAGGTGGAGATGAGCAGTTCTTC	CASSAGVGGDEQFF	TRBV28	TRBD2	TRBJ2-1	NA
TGTGCCAGCAGCCAAGATCGGGGACCACCCTACGAGCAGTACTTC	CASSQDRGPPYEQYF	TRBV4-2	NA	TRBJ2-7	NA
TGTGCCAGCAGCTTGAGGCTCGGGCCAAATGAGCAGTTCTTC	CASSLRLGPNEQFF	TRBV7-2	NA	TRBJ2-1	NA
TGTGCCAGCACTGAGACAGGCGGCTGGGGTGAGCAGTTCTTC	CASTETGGWGEQFF	TRBV6-6	NA	TRBJ2-1	NA
TGTGCCAGCAGTTATTCGGGCAGCCTTCAAAATTCACCCCTCCACTTT	CASSYSGSLQNSPLHF	TRBV6-9	NA	TRBJ1-6	NA
TGTGCCATCAGTGAGTCAACGGGGGTTTACGAGCAGTACTTC	CAISESTGVYEQYF	TRBV10-3	NA	TRBJ2-7	NA
TGTGCCACCCTTGACAGCTACTACGAGCAGTACTTC	CATLDSYYEQYF	TRBV28	NA	TRBJ2-7	NA
TGTGCCAGCAGCTCGACTAGCGGCTCCTACGAGCAGTACTTC	CASSSTSGSYEQYF	TRBV7-3	TRBD2	TRBJ2-7	NA
TGTGCCATCAGTGACAGGCAGGGGGGAGGTTACGAGCAGTACTTC	CAISDRQGGGYEQYF	TRBV10-3	NA	TRBJ2-7	NA
TGTGCCTGGAACGGACAGGGAGGCGAAAAACTGTTTTTT	CAWNGQGGEKLFF	TRBV30	TRBD1	TRBJ1-4	NA
TGTGCCAGCAGCTTAGGCCTAGGACAGTACTACGAGCAGTACTTC	CASSLGLGQYYEQYF	TRBV7-2	NA	TRBJ2-7	NA
TGCGCCAGCAGCCTACAACAGGGGAATGAGCAGTTCTTC	CASSLQQGNEQFF	TRBV4-1	TRBD1	TRBJ2-1	medium-sized
TGTGCCAGCAGCTTGGCCCTAGACGGAAACTATAATTCACCCCTCCACTTT	CASSLALDGNYNSPLHF	TRBV5-6	NA	TRBJ1-6	NA
TGTGCCAGCTCACGCGGGGGGGACACCACAGATACGCAGTATTTT	CASSRGGDTTDTQYF	TRBV18	TRBD2	TRBJ2-3	once
TGTGCCAGCACCGCCGGGGCTGAAAAACTGTTTTTT	CASTAGAEKLFF	TRBV7-9	NA	TRBJ1-4	few
TGTGCCAGCAGTGATAGAGGCAGGGTGGACTATGGCTACACCTTC	CASSDRGRVDYGYTF	TRBV2	NA	TRBJ1-2	once
TGTGCCAGCAGCCTGGGACTAGGGGGCCAGGCGACCCAGTACTTC	CASSLGLGGQATQYF	TRBV6-5	NA	TRBJ2-5	NA
TGCGCCAGCAGCCCAACTAATAACGATGAGCAGTTCTTC	CASSPTNNDEQFF	TRBV5-1	NA	TRBJ2-1	NA
TGTGCCAGCACCATGACAGGCCATTGGAAGAACACTGAAGCTTTCTTT	CASTMTGHWKNTEAFF	TRBV5-4	NA	TRBJ1-1	NA
TGTGCCAGTAGTATTCTGGGGGCCAACTATGGCTACACCTTC	CASSILGANYGYTF	TRBV19	NA	TRBJ1-2	NA
TGCGCCAGCAGCCAAGGCGGGACTAGCGAGACGGGAGGTACGCAGTATTTT	CASSQGGTSETGGTQYF	TRBV4-1	TRBD2	TRBJ2-3	medium-sized
TGTGCCAGTAGTATTGGAACTAGCGGAACCTACGAGCAGTACTTC	CASSIGTSGTYEQYF	TRBV19	TRBD2	TRBJ2-7	NA
TGCAGTGCACCGTTTGAGGGGATGCAGTTCTTC	CSAPFEGMQFF	TRBV20-1	NA	TRBJ2-1	NA
TGTGCCAGTAGTATAATCGGCAGTAATCAGCCCCAGCATTTT	CASSIIGSNQPQHF	TRBV19	NA	TRBJ1-5	NA
TGTGCCAGCAGCATCGGACAGTTAGCTCAAGCTTTCTTT	CASSIGQLAQAFF	TRBV11-2	NA	TRBJ1-1	once
TGTGCCAGCAGCGTAGGGGATTGGACTGAAGCTTTCTTT	CASSVGDWTEAFF	TRBV9	NA	TRBJ1-1	NA
TGTGCCAGCAGCGTAGATGGGACAGGCGGGAACATTCAGTACTTC	CASSVDGTGGNIQYF	TRBV9	TRBD1	TRBJ2-4	NA
TGCGCCAGCAGCCCTGGACAGGATAATCAGCCCCAGCATTTT	CASSPGQDNQPQHF	TRBV5-1	TRBD1	TRBJ1-5	NA
TGTGCCAGCAGTGAAAAAGGCTCTAGTTCCTACAATGAGCAGTTCTTC	CASSEKGSSSYNEQFF	TRBV2	NA	TRBJ2-1	NA
TGTGCCAGCAGCGGGGGACAGGGTCTCTACAATGAGCAGTTCTTC	CASSGGQGLYNEQFF	TRBV9	TRBD1	TRBJ2-1	few
TGCGCCAGCAGCCAAGATCTTGACGGGGTTGGCGGCTACACCTTC	CASSQDLDGVGGYTF	TRBV4-1	NA	TRBJ1-2	NA
TGTGCCAGCAGTTACTGGGGGGAACTAGCAAACTACGAGCAGTACTTC	CASSYWGELANYEQYF	TRBV6-5	NA	TRBJ2-7	NA
TGTGCCAGCAGCTATAATAGCGGGAGGAGCGGAACAGATACGCAGTATTTT	CASSYNSGRSGTDTQYF	TRBV13	TRBD2	TRBJ2-3	NA
TGCGCCAGCAGCTCTCCGATTCAGGGGGGCCCCTACGAGCAGTACTTC	CASSSPIQGGPYEQYF	TRBV5-1	NA	TRBJ2-7	NA
TGTGCCAGCAGCTTGGAGGGTAGGTCGATTGGGACCCAGTACTTC	CASSLEGRSIGTQYF	TRBV5-6	NA	TRBJ2-5	NA
TGTGCCTGGAGTGTAGGTGTGCGGGGAGCCACTGAAGCTTTCTTT	CAWSVGVRGATEAFF	TRBV30	NA	TRBJ1-1	NA
TGTGCCAGTAGTCGGCTTACTAGCGGGAGCTACGAGCAGTACTTC	CASSRLTSGSYEQYF	TRBV19	TRBD2	TRBJ2-7	NA
TGTGCCAGCAGCGTCAGGGAGGGGGAAGAGGGCTACACCTTC	CASSVREGEEGYTF	TRBV7-9	NA	TRBJ1-2	NA
TGTGCCAGCAGCCCGAGGGGACCGATGAACACTGAAGCTTTCTTT	CASSPRGPMNTEAFF	TRBV14	NA	TRBJ1-1	once
TGTGCCAGCAGCCCCAACCCCACAGAGCAGTTCTTC	CASSPNPTEQFF	TRBV5-6	NA	TRBJ2-1	once
TGTGCCAGCAGTCCATTGAGCGGGAGGGCCGATGAGCAGTTCTTC	CASSPLSGRADEQFF	TRBV7-3	TRBD2	TRBJ2-1	NA
TGTGCCAGTAGTTCCTCAGGGGGACCAAGACAAGAGACCCAGTACTTC	CASSSSGGPRQETQYF	TRBV19	TRBD1	TRBJ2-5	once
TGTGCCAGCAGCTTAACGGGAGGGCCTACGAATGAGCAGTTCTTC	CASSLTGGPTNEQFF	TRBV7-3	TRBD2	TRBJ2-1	NA
TGTGCCAGCAGTCTAACAGTATCCTCCTACGAGCAGTACTTC	CASSLTVSSYEQYF	TRBV28	NA	TRBJ2-7	NA
TGTGCCTGGAGTGTTCCGGCAGGCGGTAACACTGAAGCTTTCTTT	CAWSVPAGGNTEAFF	TRBV30	NA	TRBJ1-1	NA
TGTGCCAGCTCCCTCGGCCGGGGGAACACTGAAGCTTTCTTT	CASSLGRGNTEAFF	TRBV18	NA	TRBJ1-1	once
TGTGCCTGGAGCCTCGACAGGGGTCGTGGCTACACCTTC	CAWSLDRGRGYTF	TRBV30	TRBD1	TRBJ1-2	few
TGCGCCAGCAGCTTGGATGCAGATGGCTACACCTTC	CASSLDADGYTF	TRBV5-1	NA	TRBJ1-2	NA
TGTGCCAGCAGCCCAAAAGACCCCCCAGGGGGCCTGTACAATGAGCAGTTCTTC	CASSPKDPPGGLYNEQFF	TRBV11-2	TRBD1	TRBJ2-1	NA
TGTGCCATCAGTGTAGGGGGGGGGAGCACTGAAGCTTTCTTT	CAISVGGGSTEAFF	TRBV10-3	NA	TRBJ1-1	NA
TGTGCCAGCAGCTTAGACGGGGGACCTCGGGACGAGCAGTACTTC	CASSLDGGPRDEQYF	TRBV7-8	NA	TRBJ2-7	NA
TGTGCCAGTAGTGTGCTGACGGGAAGGGCTGAAGCTTTCTTT	CASSVLTGRAEAFF	TRBV19	NA	TRBJ1-1	NA
TGTGCCAGCAGTTTACCATCCAGTAATCAGCCCCAGCATTTT	CASSLPSSNQPQHF	TRBV28	NA	TRBJ1-5	medium-sized
TGTGCCAGCAGTGCAAGCGGGGGGGAGGGCAACGAGCAGTACTTC	CASSASGGEGNEQYF	TRBV6-5	TRBD2	TRBJ2-7	NA
TGTGCCAGCAGCTTAAAGAAGGCGGTAGCCCTCAGCACAGATACGCAGTATTTT	CASSLKKAVALSTDTQYF	TRBV11-1	NA	TRBJ2-3	NA
TGTGCCAGCAGCTTGTCCGGGGGTCCTTCTGGGGCCAACGTCCTGACTTTC	CASSLSGGPSGANVLTF	TRBV5-6	NA	TRBJ2-6	NA
TGTGCCAGTAGCTCCACTAATGGACAGGGGGGTTCCTACGAGCAGTACTTC	CASSSTNGQGGSYEQYF	TRBV19	TRBD1	TRBJ2-7	NA